This T cell receptor (beta chain) is drawn from a study of early T cells in non-severe SARS-CoV-2 infection. The CDR3 runs 17 residues. V was clipped by 6 bases and J by 0 bases, with 19 bases between them. Germline V gives CDR1 SEHNR, CDR2 FQNEAQ (reference sequence). This clonotype occurred many times. A single record per CDR3 protein comes from TCRdb applying MiXCR to the 5' RACE reads. This table has tens of thousands of distinct CDR3 sequences, 9.3% appearing once. The chain joins TRBV7-9 to TRBJ2-3; possibly TRBD2 for D (6 bases). Sequencing was done on a sample of whole blood. The TCR originated in an adult who was a healthcare worker with PCR-confirmed SARS-CoV-2 infection or an uninfected control (not recorded which). This chain's CDR3 is CASSPQVEGPSTDTQYF. The CDR3 bases are TGTGCCAGCAGTCCACAGGTGGAGGGGCCCAGCACAGATACGCAGTATTTT. Drawing the rest from reference TRBV7-9 and TRBJ2-3, the complete variable domain is DTGVSQNPRHKITKRGQNVTFRCDPISEHNRLYWYRQTLGQGPEFLTYFQNEAQLEKSRLLSDRFSAERPKGSFSTLEIQRTEQGDSAMYLCASSPQVEGPSTDTQYFGPGTRLTVL.